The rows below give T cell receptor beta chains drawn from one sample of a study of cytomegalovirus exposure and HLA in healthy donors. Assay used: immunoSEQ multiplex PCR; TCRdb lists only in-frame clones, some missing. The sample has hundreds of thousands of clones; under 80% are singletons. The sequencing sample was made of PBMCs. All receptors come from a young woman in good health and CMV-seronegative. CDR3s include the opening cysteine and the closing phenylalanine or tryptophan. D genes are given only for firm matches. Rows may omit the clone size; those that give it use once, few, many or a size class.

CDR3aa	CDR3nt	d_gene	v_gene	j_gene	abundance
CASSVAGDLQETQYF	TGTGCCAGCAGCGTAGCGGGGGATTTACAAGAGACCCAGTACTTC	NA	TRBV9	TRBJ2-5	NA
CASSHRGAGNQPQHF	TGTGCCAGCAGCCACAGGGGGGCAGGGAATCAGCCCCAGCATTTT	TRBD1	TRBV7-8	TRBJ1-5	NA
CASSSNNSPLHF	TGTGCCAGCAGCTCAAATAATTCACCCCTCCACTTT	NA	TRBV7-9	TRBJ1-6	once
CASSVTGGTEAFF	TGTGCCAGCAGCGTAACAGGGGGCACTGAAGCTTTCTTT	TRBD1	TRBV9	TRBJ1-1	few
CASSPLPYEQYF	TGTGCCAGCTCACCCCTCCCCTACGAGCAGTACTTC	NA	TRBV18	TRBJ2-7	few
CASSPLAGAVGQTQYF	TGTGCCAGCTCACCACTAGCGGGGGCGGTCGGGCAGACCCAGTACTTC	TRBD2	TRBV18	TRBJ2-5	NA
CSVGGLAGGTPEQYF	TGCAGCGTTGGGGGACTAGCGGGAGGGACCCCCGAGCAGTACTTC	TRBD2	TRBV29-1	TRBJ2-7	NA
CSVEESYGYTF	TGCAGCGTTGAGGAGAGCTATGGCTACACCTTC	NA	TRBV29-1	TRBJ1-2	NA
CSSSLESNYGYTF	TGTTCCAGCAGCTTAGAAAGCAACTATGGCTACACCTTC	NA	TRBV7-9	TRBJ1-2	NA
CASSYRQGAEAFF	TGTGCCAGCAGTTACCGACAGGGGGCTGAAGCTTTCTTT	TRBD1	TRBV6-6	TRBJ1-1	NA
CASSIGTSGRTDTQYF	TGCGCCAGCAGCATTGGGACTAGCGGGAGAACAGATACGCAGTATTTT	TRBD2	TRBV5-1	TRBJ2-3	NA
CASRALTGPNTEAFF	TGTGCCAGCAGAGCCCTGACAGGCCCGAACACTGAAGCTTTCTTT	NA	TRBV6-1	TRBJ1-1	NA
CDSSLSGTATVNQPQHF	TGTGACAGCAGCTTATCCGGGACAGCAACAGTAAATCAGCCCCAGCATTTT	TRBD1	TRBV7-9	TRBJ1-5	NA
CASRGAGARTEAFF	TGTGCCAGCAGAGGTGCGGGGGCGCGTACTGAAGCTTTCTTT	NA	TRBV27	TRBJ1-1	NA
CASSGRGLRGQPQHF	TGTGCCAGCAGTGGCAGGGGGCTGAGGGGTCAGCCCCAGCATTTT	TRBD1	TRBV2	TRBJ1-5	NA
CASDSSGDPNNYGYTF	TGTGCCAGCGATTCCAGCGGGGACCCTAATAACTATGGCTACACCTTC	NA	TRBV28	TRBJ1-2	NA
CASSQVVGQPNSPLHF	TGTGCCAGCAGCCAAGTCGTAGGACAGCCCAATTCACCCCTCCACTTT	NA	TRBV7-2	TRBJ1-6	few
CASSNIGQGMEGYTF	TGTGCCAGCTCAAACATCGGACAGGGGATGGAGGGCTACACCTTC	TRBD1	TRBV18	TRBJ1-2	NA
CATGQGAGESNEQFF	TGCGCCACGGGTCAGGGGGCGGGAGAATCCAATGAGCAGTTCTTC	NA	TRBV5-1	TRBJ2-1	NA
CASSSEVLRGYTF	TGTGCCAGCAGTTCCGAGGTTTTAAGGGGCTACACCTTC	NA	TRBV5-6	TRBJ1-2	NA
CASSPLDSYTGELFF	TGTGCCAGCTCACCGCTGGACAGTTACACCGGGGAGCTGTTTTTT	NA	TRBV18	TRBJ2-2	NA
CASSGWANTEAFF	TGTGCCAGTAGTGGTTGGGCGAACACTGAAGCTTTCTTT	NA	TRBV19	TRBJ1-1	NA
CASSGTRTGYEKLFF	TGTGCCAGCAGTGGAACAAGGACAGGGTATGAAAAACTGTTTTTT	TRBD1	TRBV2	TRBJ1-4	NA
CASSLDAAGVSTDTQYF	TGTGCCAGCAGCTTAGATGCGGCGGGGGTCAGCACAGATACGCAGTATTTT	TRBD2	TRBV7-2	TRBJ2-3	NA
CASSFQGAAGANVLTF	TGTGCCAGCAGCTTCCAGGGGGCGGCTGGGGCCAACGTCCTGACTTTC	TRBD1	TRBV7-9	TRBJ2-6	NA
CASRDWGTEAFF	TGTGCCAGCCGGGACTGGGGCACTGAAGCTTTCTTT	NA	TRBV6-5	TRBJ1-1	few
CASSPWTDNTGELFF	TGCGCCAGCAGCCCCTGGACAGACAACACCGGGGAGCTGTTTTTT	NA	TRBV4-1	TRBJ2-2	NA
CASSPILATQETQYF	TGTGCCAGCAGTCCTATACTAGCGACGCAAGAGACCCAGTACTTC	TRBD2	TRBV6-6	TRBJ2-5	few